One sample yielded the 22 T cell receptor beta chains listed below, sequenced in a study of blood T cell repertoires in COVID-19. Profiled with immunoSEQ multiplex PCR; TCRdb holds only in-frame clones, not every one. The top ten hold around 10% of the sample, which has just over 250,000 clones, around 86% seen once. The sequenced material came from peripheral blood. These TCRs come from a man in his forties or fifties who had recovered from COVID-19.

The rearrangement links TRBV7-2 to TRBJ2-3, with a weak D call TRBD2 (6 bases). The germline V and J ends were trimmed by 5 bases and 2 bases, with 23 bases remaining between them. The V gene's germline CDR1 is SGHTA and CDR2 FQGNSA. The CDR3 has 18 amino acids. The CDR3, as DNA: TGTGCCAGCAGCCTCCGGGGACTTAACCCCTACAACACAGATACGCAGTATTTT. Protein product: CASSLRGLNPYNTDTQYF.

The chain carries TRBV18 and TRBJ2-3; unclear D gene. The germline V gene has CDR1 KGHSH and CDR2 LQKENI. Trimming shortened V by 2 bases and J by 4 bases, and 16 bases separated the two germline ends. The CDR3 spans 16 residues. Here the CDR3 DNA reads TGTGCCAGCTCACCAGGTATTGTTCTAGGCCCAGATACGCAGTATTTT. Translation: CASSPGIVLGPDTQYF.

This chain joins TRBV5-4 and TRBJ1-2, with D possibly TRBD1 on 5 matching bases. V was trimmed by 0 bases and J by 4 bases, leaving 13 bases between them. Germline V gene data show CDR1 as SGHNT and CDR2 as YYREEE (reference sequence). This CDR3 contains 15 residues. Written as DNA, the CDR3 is TGTGCCAGCAGCTTGGAACGGGGGAGGACCTATGGCTACACCTTC. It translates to CASSLERGRTYGYTF.

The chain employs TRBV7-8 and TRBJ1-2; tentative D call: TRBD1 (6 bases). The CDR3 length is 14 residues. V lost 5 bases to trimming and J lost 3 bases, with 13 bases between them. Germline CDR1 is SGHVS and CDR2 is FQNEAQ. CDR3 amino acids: CASSPQGTDYGYTF. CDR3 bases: TGTGCCAGCAGCCCACAGGGAACGGACTATGGCTACACCTTC. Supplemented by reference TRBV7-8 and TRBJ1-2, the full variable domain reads GAGVSQSPRYKVAKRGQDVALRCDPISGHVSLFWYQQALGQGPEFLTYFQNEAQLDKSGLPSDRFFAERPEGSVSTLKIQRTQQEDSAVYLCASSPQGTDYGYTFGSGTRLTVV.

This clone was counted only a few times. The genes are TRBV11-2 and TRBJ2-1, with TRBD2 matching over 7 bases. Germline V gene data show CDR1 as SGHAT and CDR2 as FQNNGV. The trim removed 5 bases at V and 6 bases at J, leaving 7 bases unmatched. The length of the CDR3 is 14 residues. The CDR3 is CASSPTWGGNEQFF. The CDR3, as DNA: TGTGCCAGCAGCCCGACCTGGGGGGGCAATGAGCAGTTCTTC.

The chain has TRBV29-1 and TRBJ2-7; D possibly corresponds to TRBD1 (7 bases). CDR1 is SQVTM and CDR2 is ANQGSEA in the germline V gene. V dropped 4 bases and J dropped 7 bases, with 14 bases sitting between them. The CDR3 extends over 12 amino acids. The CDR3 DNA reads TGCAGCGTTGGGGACAGCCGGGGGGAGCAGTACTTC. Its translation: CSVGDSRGEQYF.

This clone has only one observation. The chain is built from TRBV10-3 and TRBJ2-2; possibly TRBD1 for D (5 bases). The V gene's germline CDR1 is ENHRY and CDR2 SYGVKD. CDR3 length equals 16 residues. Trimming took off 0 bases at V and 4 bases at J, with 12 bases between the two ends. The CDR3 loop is CAISESAGPSTGELFF. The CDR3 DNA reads TGTGCCATCAGTGAGTCGGCAGGGCCAAGCACCGGGGAGCTGTTTTTT.

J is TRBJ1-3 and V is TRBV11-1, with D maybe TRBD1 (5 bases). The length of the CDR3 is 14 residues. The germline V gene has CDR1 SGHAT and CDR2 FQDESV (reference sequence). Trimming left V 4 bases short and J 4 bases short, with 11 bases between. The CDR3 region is CASSSPGFGNTIYF. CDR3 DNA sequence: TGTGCCAGCAGCTCACCAGGGTTCGGAAACACCATATATTTT.

CDR3 DNA sequence: TGTGCCAGCAGTTACCGACGGGGATATGGCTACACCTTC. It translates to CASSYRRGYGYTF. This rearrangement joins TRBV6-2 or TRBV6-3 to TRBJ1-2; D not certain. In germline, CDR1 is MNHEY, CDR2 SVGEGT. The length of the CDR3 is 13 residues. V dropped 2 bases and J dropped 5 bases, with 9 bases sitting between them.

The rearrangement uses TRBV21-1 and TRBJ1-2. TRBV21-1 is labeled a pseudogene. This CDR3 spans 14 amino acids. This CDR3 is CASSKGRGAAGYTF. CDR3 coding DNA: TGTGCCAGCAGCAAAGGGCGGGGGGCGGCCGGCTACACCTTC.

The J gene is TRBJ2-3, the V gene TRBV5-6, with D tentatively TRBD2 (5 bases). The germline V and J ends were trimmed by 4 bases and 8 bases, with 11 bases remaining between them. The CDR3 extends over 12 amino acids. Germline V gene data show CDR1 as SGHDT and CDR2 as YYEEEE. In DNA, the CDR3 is TGTGCCAGCAGCCTTCCGGCGGGTACGCAGTATTTT. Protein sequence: CASSLPAGTQYF.

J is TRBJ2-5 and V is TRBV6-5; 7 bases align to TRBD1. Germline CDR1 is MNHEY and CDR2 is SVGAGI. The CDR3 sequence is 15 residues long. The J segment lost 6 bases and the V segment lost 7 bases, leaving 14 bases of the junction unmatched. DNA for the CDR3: TGTGCCAGCACCTTTACTGGTTACAGGGGAAAGACCCAGTACTTC. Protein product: CASTFTGYRGKTQYF.

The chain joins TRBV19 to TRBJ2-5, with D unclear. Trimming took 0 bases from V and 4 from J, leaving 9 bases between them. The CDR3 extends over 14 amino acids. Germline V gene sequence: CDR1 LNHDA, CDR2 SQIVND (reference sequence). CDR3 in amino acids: CASSIEGRRETQYF. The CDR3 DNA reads TGTGCCAGTAGTATAGAGGGCCGTAGAGAGACCCAGTACTTC.

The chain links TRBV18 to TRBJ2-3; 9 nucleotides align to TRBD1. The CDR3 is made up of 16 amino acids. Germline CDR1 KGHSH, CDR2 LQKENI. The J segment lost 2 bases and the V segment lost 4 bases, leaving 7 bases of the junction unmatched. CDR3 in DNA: TGTGCCAGCTCACTGCGGACAGGGGCCACCACAGATACGCAGTATTTT. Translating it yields CASSLRTGATTDTQYF.

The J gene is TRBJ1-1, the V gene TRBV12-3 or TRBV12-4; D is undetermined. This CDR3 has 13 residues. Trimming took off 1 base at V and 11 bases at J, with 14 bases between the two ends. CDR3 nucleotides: TGTGCCAGCAGTTTAGGGGCGGGGTACCGGGCTTTCTTT. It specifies CASSLGAGYRAFF.

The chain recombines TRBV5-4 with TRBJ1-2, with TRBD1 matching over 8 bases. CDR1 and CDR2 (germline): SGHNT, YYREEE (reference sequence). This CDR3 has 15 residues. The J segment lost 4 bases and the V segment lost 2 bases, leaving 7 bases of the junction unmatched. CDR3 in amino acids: CASSLYPGGSYGYTF. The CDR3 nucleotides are TGTGCCAGCAGCTTATATCCAGGGGGCAGCTATGGCTACACCTTC.

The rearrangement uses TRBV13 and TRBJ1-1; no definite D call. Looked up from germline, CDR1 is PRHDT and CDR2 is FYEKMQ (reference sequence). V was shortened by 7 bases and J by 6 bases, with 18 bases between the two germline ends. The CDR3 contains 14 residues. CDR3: CASIKPGLASEAFF. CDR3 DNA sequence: TGTGCCAGCATCAAACCAGGCCTGGCGTCTGAAGCTTTCTTT.

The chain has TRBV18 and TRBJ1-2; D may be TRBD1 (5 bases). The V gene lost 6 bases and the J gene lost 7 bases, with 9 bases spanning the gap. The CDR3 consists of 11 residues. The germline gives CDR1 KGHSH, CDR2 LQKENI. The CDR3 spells CASSDRFGYTF. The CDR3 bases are TGTGCCAGCTCCGACAGATTTGGCTACACCTTC.

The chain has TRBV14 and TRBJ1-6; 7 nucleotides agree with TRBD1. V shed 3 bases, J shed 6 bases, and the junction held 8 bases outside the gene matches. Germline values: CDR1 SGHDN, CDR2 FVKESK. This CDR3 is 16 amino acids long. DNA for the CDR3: TGTGCCAGCAGCCACGGGTGGGACAGACCTAATTCACCCCTCCACTTT. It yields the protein CASSHGWDRPNSPLHF.

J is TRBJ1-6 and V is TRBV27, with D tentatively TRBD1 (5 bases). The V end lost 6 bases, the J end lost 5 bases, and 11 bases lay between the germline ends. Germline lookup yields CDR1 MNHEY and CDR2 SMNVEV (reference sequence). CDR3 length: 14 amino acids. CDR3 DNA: TGTGCCAGCAGCCCCGCCAGGGATAATTCACCCCTCCACTTT. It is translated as CASSPARDNSPLHF.

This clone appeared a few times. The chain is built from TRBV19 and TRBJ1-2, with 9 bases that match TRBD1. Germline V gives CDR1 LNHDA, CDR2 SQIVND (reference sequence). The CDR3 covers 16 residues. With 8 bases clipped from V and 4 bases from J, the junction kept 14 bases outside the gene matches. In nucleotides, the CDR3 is TGTGCCAGTGCCAGAACACCGGGACAGGGAAGCTATGGCTACACCTTC. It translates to CASARTPGQGSYGYTF. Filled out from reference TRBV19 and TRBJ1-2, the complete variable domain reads DGGITQSPKYLFRKEGQNVTLSCEQNLNHDAMYWYRQDPGQGLRLIYYSQIVNDFQKGDIAEGYSVSREKKESFPLTVTSAQKNPTAFYLCASARTPGQGSYGYTFGSGTRLTVV.

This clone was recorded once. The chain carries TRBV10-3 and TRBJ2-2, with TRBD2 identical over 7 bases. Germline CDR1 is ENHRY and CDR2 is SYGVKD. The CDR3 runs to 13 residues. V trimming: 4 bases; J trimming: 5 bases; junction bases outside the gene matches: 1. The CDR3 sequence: CAISVSGTGELFF. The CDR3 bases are TGTGCCATCAGTGTTAGCGGGACCGGGGAGCTGTTTTTT.